Each of the 32 T cell receptor beta chains below was sequenced from the same sample in a study of cytomegalovirus exposure and HLA in healthy donors (dated by TCRdb to 2016 to 2017). Library prep was done by the immunoSEQ multiplex PCR assay. TCRdb retrieved this table from immuneACCESS and kept in-frame rearrangements only. Not all clones are present; in checked studies, unresolved V genes account for under half, and no reason is known for the remainder. The sample profile shows 330,000 or so clones; roughly 90% of them were found once. Around 0.84% of the sample comes from the top ten. Sequencing was carried out using PBMCs. These receptors originate from a young woman in good health and CMV-seronegative.

About this clone itself: Additional DNA sequences in this sample encode the identical CDR3. V is TRBV2 and J is TRBJ2-1; D is undetermined. The CDR3 runs to 14 residues. Germline lookup yields CDR1 SNHLY and CDR2 FYNNEI. Trimming removed 6 bases from V and 0 bases from J, with 9 bases in between. CDR3 loop: CASRGVSSYNEQFF. The DNA of the CDR3 is TGTGCCAGCAGGGGCGTTAGCTCCTACAATGAGCAGTTCTTC.

This chain joins TRBV7-8 and TRBJ2-5; 9 bases map to TRBD1. V lost 4 bases and J lost 5; bases outside the gene matches: 8. The CDR3 length is 15 residues. Germline CDR1 is SGHVS and CDR2 is FQNEAQ. The chain's CDR3 is CASSSRDRVEETQYF. CDR3 nucleotide sequence: TGTGCCAGCAGCTCCCGGGACAGGGTAGAGGAGACCCAGTACTTC. The entire variable domain, with the rest obtained from reference TRBV7-8 and TRBJ2-5, is as follows: GAGVSQSPRYKVAKRGQDVALRCDPISGHVSLFWYQQALGQGPEFLTYFQNEAQLDKSGLPSDRFFAERPEGSVSTLKIQRTQQEDSAVYLCASSSRDRVEETQYFGPGTRLLVL.

The V gene is TRBV5-1, the J gene TRBJ2-7; D not certain. Trimming removed 3 bases at V and 6 bases at J, with 7 bases between. CDR3 size: 11 residues. Germline V gene sequence: CDR1 SGHRS, CDR2 YFSETQ. Here the CDR3 DNA reads TGCGCCAGCAGCTCGCGTGGCGAGCAGTACTTC. Protein: CASSSRGEQYF.

J is TRBJ2-7 and V is TRBV2, with a possible D match to TRBD2 (6 bases). This CDR3 region has 15 residues. Germline CDR1 reads SNHLY; CDR2 reads FYNNEI. V was trimmed by 5 bases and J by 0 bases, leaving 14 bases between them. CDR3 in amino acids: CASSPTSSSSYEQYF. DNA of the CDR3: TGTGCCAGCAGTCCCACTAGCTCCAGCTCCTACGAGCAGTACTTC.

This clone came up once. J is TRBJ2-1 and V is TRBV28, with 12 nucleotides matching TRBD2. Germline trimming cut 4 bases from V and 8 bases from J; bases unmatched to any gene: 3. Germline CDR1 is MDHEN and CDR2 is SYDVKM. The CDR3 spans 14 residues. DNA for the CDR3: TGTGCCAGCAGTTCTAGCGGGAGGGCCGATGAGCAGTTCTTC. Its translation is CASSSSGRADEQFF.

V usage is TRBV7-9 and J usage is TRBJ2-7; 7 bases agree with TRBD2. J lost 3 bases, V lost 1 base, and 9 bases had no gene match. CDR3 size: 16 residues. Germline CDR1 and CDR2: SEHNR and FQNEAQ (reference sequence). The CDR3 DNA is TGTGCCAGCAGCTTAGATGAGGCGGGAGTCCGCTACGAGCAGTACTTC. Translating gives CASSLDEAGVRYEQYF.

This clone was detected only once. This sequence joins TRBV10-3 and TRBJ2-3; 15 nucleotides line up with TRBD2. CDR1 and CDR2 (germline): ENHRY, SYGVKD. The CDR3 is 21 amino acids. V was clipped by 3 bases and J by 4 bases; unmatched bases: 17. The CDR3 sequence: CAISETPGLAGGPLIADTQYF. In DNA, the CDR3 is TGTGCCATCAGTGAAACCCCCGGACTAGCGGGAGGGCCGTTAATAGCAGATACGCAGTATTTT.

CDR3 DNA: TGTGCCAGTCGCGGGTTAGCCTCCTACAATGAGCAGTTCTTC. It specifies CASRGLASYNEQFF. The genes are TRBV7-2 and TRBJ2-1, with a tentative D call TRBD2 (5 bases). Deletions cut 9 bases from V and 0 bases from J, with 12 bases between. CDR1 and CDR2 from the germline V gene are SGHTA and FQGNSA. The CDR3 sequence is 14 residues long.

The V gene is TRBV5-4, the J gene TRBJ2-5, with D possibly TRBD2 on 6 matching bases. The V end was cut by 4 bases, the J end by 5 bases, with 12 bases between. CDR1 and CDR2 (germline): SGHNT, YYREEE (reference sequence). The CDR3 is made up of 13 amino acids. CDR3: CASSTDGGETQYF. CDR3 DNA sequence: TGTGCCAGCAGCACAGATGGGGGGGAGACCCAGTACTTC.

This clone was detected a few times. This rearrangement joins TRBV28 to TRBJ2-1; maybe TRBD2 (6 bases). Germline CDR1 is MDHEN and CDR2 is SYDVKM. The germline V and J ends were trimmed by 3 bases and 9 bases, with 12 bases remaining between them. The CDR3 sequence is 13 residues long. The CDR3 coding sequence is TGTGCCAGCAGTTTGGGGACTGCCGGTGAGCAGTTCTTC. Protein sequence: CASSLGTAGEQFF.

This clone was observed once. Written as DNA, the CDR3 is TGTGCCAGCAGTTACTCGGAGGGATACAATGAGCAGTTCTTC. This sequence encodes CASSYSEGYNEQFF. The chain uses TRBV6-5 and TRBJ2-1, with a possible D match to TRBD2 (6 bases). With 0 bases removed from V and 4 bases from J, the gap between germline ends came to 7 bases. This CDR3 spans 14 amino acids. Looked up from germline, CDR1 is MNHEY and CDR2 is SVGAGI.

The gene calls are TRBV7-2 and TRBJ2-7, with D possibly being TRBD2 (5 bases). V dropped 5 bases and J dropped 2 bases, with 13 bases sitting between them. Germline V CDR1 and CDR2: SGHTA, FQGNSA. CDR3 length: 14 residues. The CDR3 DNA sequence: TGTGCCAGCAGCCCCCATGGAGGTCCCTACGAGCAGTACTTC. Amino acid sequence: CASSPHGGPYEQYF.

The chain has TRBV28 and TRBJ1-4; 10 bases are a match to TRBD1. The germline V gene has CDR1 MDHEN and CDR2 SYDVKM. CDR3 size: 13 residues. The V and J ends lost 5 bases and 8 bases, in that order; junction bases with no gene match: 2. For the CDR3, the DNA is TGTGCCAGCAGTATGGGACAGGGGGAAAAACTGTTTTTT. Encoded protein: CASSMGQGEKLFF.

The rearrangement links TRBV28 to TRBJ2-4; 8 nucleotides align to TRBD2. The CDR3 spans 15 residues. J was trimmed by 4 bases and V by 6 bases; bases with no gene match: 8. Germline V gives CDR1 MDHEN, CDR2 SYDVKM. CDR3 residues: CASSIAGSGKNIQYF. The CDR3, as DNA: TGTGCCAGCAGCATAGCGGGGTCTGGTAAAAACATTCAGTACTTC.

The chain combines TRBV7-9 with TRBJ2-5; 7 nucleotides align to TRBD1. Trimming cost V 2 bases and J 2 bases; bases outside gene matches: 5. This CDR3 comprises 15 residues. Germline values: CDR1 SEHNR, CDR2 FQNEAQ (reference sequence). CDR3 DNA: TGTGCCAGCAGCTTACAGGGGGTCCCGCAAGAGACCCAGTACTTC. It specifies CASSLQGVPQETQYF. The full variable domain, its missing parts supplied by reference TRBV7-9 and TRBJ2-5, is DTGVSQNPRHKITKRGQNVTFRCDPISEHNRLYWYRQTLGQGPEFLTYFQNEAQLEKSRLLSDRFSAERPKGSFSTLEIQRTEQGDSAMYLCASSLQGVPQETQYFGPGTRLLVL.

The rearrangement links TRBV6-5 to TRBJ2-7; 14 bases are a match to TRBD2. Germline-derived CDR1 and CDR2 are MNHEY and SVGAGI. There are 15 residues in the CDR3. V was clipped by 5 bases and J by 1 base; unmatched bases: 1. This CDR3 is CASSGLAGGSYEQYF. CDR3 DNA: TGTGCCAGCAGTGGACTAGCGGGAGGTTCCTACGAGCAGTACTTC.

The chain recombines TRBV5-1 with TRBJ2-1; D gene unclear. The CDR3 has 14 amino acids. V lost 7 bases and J lost 0, with 11 bases in between. Per the germline V gene, CDR1 is SGHRS and CDR2 is YFSETQ. CDR3 coding DNA: TGCGCCAGCGGCCGACAAGACTCCTACAATGAGCAGTTCTTC. This codes for CASGRQDSYNEQFF.

In its sample, this clone was seen once. The chain is built from TRBV10-3 and TRBJ1-5; maybe TRBD1 (5 bases). The CDR3 is 14 amino acids. The germline CDR1 and CDR2 sequences are ENHRY and SYGVKD. Trimming left V 5 bases short and J 6 bases short, with 14 bases between. DNA for the CDR3: TGTGCCATCAGTTGGGAGGGGCTGGGTCAGCCCCAGCATTTT. The encoded protein is CAISWEGLGQPQHF.

This clone appeared once. CDR3 protein: CASSRTGPNEQYF. CDR3 sequence (DNA): TGTGCCAGCAGCCGGACAGGTCCTAACGAGCAGTACTTC. This sequence joins TRBV28 and TRBJ2-7, with TRBD1 matching over 7 bases. The germline CDR1 and CDR2 sequences are MDHEN and SYDVKM. V was pared by 6 bases and J by 5 bases, with 7 bases of the junction left unmatched. The CDR3 is 13 residues long.

This chain joins TRBV14 and TRBJ2-3; TRBD2 is a possible D gene (5 bases). V was clipped by 0 bases and J by 2 bases, with 9 bases between them. CDR3 length equals 15 residues. From germline, CDR1 is SGHDN and CDR2 FVKESK. CDR3 in amino acids: CASSQEADLTDTQYF. CDR3 in DNA: TGTGCCAGCAGCCAAGAAGCGGACCTCACAGATACGCAGTATTTT.

The chain carries TRBV6-6 and TRBJ1-3, with a weak D call TRBD1 (5 bases). The CDR3 is 13 residues long. V dropped 6 bases and J dropped 4 bases, with 10 bases sitting between them. Germline CDR1 is MNHNY and CDR2 is SVGAGI (reference sequence). This CDR3 reads CASSEQDGNTIYF. DNA of the CDR3: TGTGCCAGCAGCGAACAGGACGGAAACACCATATATTTT.

The chain has TRBV13 and TRBJ2-2; no definite D call. Deletions cut 5 bases from V and 0 bases from J, with 10 bases between. The CDR3 covers 15 residues. Germline V gene sequence: CDR1 PRHDT, CDR2 FYEKMQ (reference sequence). As DNA, the CDR3 is TGTGCCAGCAGCCCGGGTCACCCGAACACCGGGGAGCTGTTTTTT. It encodes CASSPGHPNTGELFF. Variable domain in full (rest from reference TRBV13 and TRBJ2-2): AAGVIQSPRHLIKEKRETATLKCYPIPRHDTVYWYQQGPGQDPQFLISFYEKMQSDKGSIPDRFSAQQFSDYHSELNMSSLELGDSALYFCASSPGHPNTGELFFGEGSRLTVL.

V is TRBV7-8 and J is TRBJ1-4, with TRBD1 as a possible D gene (6 bases). The CDR3 runs to 17 residues. With 2 bases removed from V and 8 bases from J, the gap between germline ends came to 21 bases. Germline CDR1 SGHVS, CDR2 FQNEAQ. The CDR3 DNA is TGTGCCAGCAGCTTAAGGAGGTGGCAGGGGCTAAAGGAAAAACTGTTTTTT. It encodes CASSLRRWQGLKEKLFF.

The rearrangement links TRBV18 to TRBJ2-7; a possible D gene is TRBD2 (6 bases). The CDR3 totals 13 residues. V was cut by 6 bases and J by 2 bases, with 11 bases left in between. Looked up from germline, CDR1 is KGHSH and CDR2 is LQKENI. The CDR3 coding sequence is TGTGCCAGCTCCTACGGGAGCACCTACGAGCAGTACTTC. It encodes CASSYGSTYEQYF. The whole variable domain, remainder taken from reference TRBV18 and TRBJ2-7, is NAGVMQNPRHLVRRRGQEARLRCSPMKGHSHVYWYRQLPEEGLKFMVYLQKENIIDESGMPKERFSAEFPKEGPSILRIQQVVRGDSAAYFCASSYGSTYEQYFGPGTRLTVT.

The V call is TRBV7-8, the J call TRBJ1-4, with D hard to call. The V gene's germline CDR1 is SGHVS and CDR2 FQNEAQ. V lost 6 bases, J lost 3 bases, and 14 bases lay in between. The CDR3 runs 15 residues. CDR3 amino acids: CASSTEYGSNEKLFF. The CDR3 DNA follows: TGTGCCAGCAGTACCGAATACGGTTCTAATGAAAAACTGTTTTTT.

This clone was seen a handful of times. Sequence at one end of the junction differs from germline and may be a read error. This chain links TRBV7-3 with TRBJ1-2; a weak D match, TRBD1 (6 bases). Germline lookup yields CDR1 SGHTA and CDR2 FQGTGA. The CDR3 is 12 residues long. CDR3 in amino acids: CASSYTGGRVVF. The DNA for the CDR3 is TGTGCCAGCAGCTATACGGGGGGCAGAGTCGTCTTC.

The chain combines TRBV6-5 with TRBJ1-2; TRBD1 matches 7 bases. CDR3 length: 14 amino acids. V was clipped by 4 bases and J by 7 bases; unmatched bases: 9. CDR1 and CDR2 from the germline V gene are MNHEY and SVGAGI. The CDR3 nucleotides are TGTGCCAGCAGTTCGGCTTTGACAGGGTCTGGCTACACCTTC. Translation gives CASSSALTGSGYTF.

This clone was observed a few times. V and J are TRBV5-1 and TRBJ2-5, with D tentatively TRBD2 (5 bases). The germline CDR1 and CDR2 sequences are SGHRS and YFSETQ. Trimming stripped 5 bases from V and 5 bases from J, with 16 bases between. The CDR3 consists of 14 residues. This CDR3 is CASRESGDSETQYF. The CDR3 nucleotides are TGCGCCAGCAGGGAAAGCGGAGACTCGGAGACCCAGTACTTC.

This clone turned up a few times. Distinct nucleotide sequences in the sample also encode this CDR3. Here the CDR3 reads CSGRTGNYGYTF. CDR3 DNA sequence: TGCAGCGGACGGACAGGGAACTATGGCTACACCTTC. The chain joins TRBV29-1 to TRBJ1-2, with TRBD1 matching over 8 bases. V dropped 7 bases and J dropped 2; count of bases not matched to a gene: 3. Per the germline V gene, CDR1 is SQVTM and CDR2 is ANQGSEA. CDR3 size: 12 residues.

The genes are TRBV11-1 and TRBJ2-3; no firm D call. The CDR3 is 14 residues long. Per the germline V gene, CDR1 is SGHAT and CDR2 is FQDESV (reference sequence). Trimming stripped 3 bases from V and 2 bases from J, with 9 bases between. The CDR3 loop reads CASSFEVITDTQYF. The CDR3 DNA reads as TGTGCCAGCAGCTTCGAGGTAATCACAGATACGCAGTATTTT.

The gene calls are TRBV5-1 and TRBJ1-1; a weak D match, TRBD1 (6 bases). The CDR3 sequence is 14 residues long. Germline-derived CDR1 and CDR2 are SGHRS and YFSETQ. Trimming took off 6 bases at V and 1 base at J, with 13 bases between the two ends. CDR3 nucleotide sequence: TGCGCCAGCACGTCGGACAGCCCGAACACTGAAGCTTTCTTT. Its protein product is CASTSDSPNTEAFF.

This clone was observed a handful of times. V and J are TRBV28 and TRBJ2-7; TRBD1 matches 7 bases. Losses at the gene ends were 4 bases for V and 1 base for J; bases not matched to a gene: 4. The CDR3 contains 14 residues. Germline CDR1 reads MDHEN; CDR2 reads SYDVKM. CDR3 coding DNA: TGTGCCAGCAGTTCCGGGACAGTTTCCTACGAGCAGTACTTC. Encoded protein: CASSSGTVSYEQYF.